This passage covers 11 T cell receptor beta chains from one sample sequenced in a study of memory CD4+ T cells and cytomegalovirus serostatus. The sort gate was single viable CD3+CD4+CD8-CD45RO+ cells for memory CD4+ T cells. Measured with immunoSEQ multiplex PCR; TCRdb has only the in-frame clones, and not every one. The data contain about 44,000 clones, around three quarters of them singletons. The specimen sequenced was memory CD4+ T cells from blood. The receptors derive from an adult in good health and CMV-seronegative.

CDR3 DNA: TGTGCCAGCTCACCCCGGGCGGGAGGGCCCCACGAGCAGTACTTC. This gives the protein CASSPRAGGPHEQYF. The rearrangement joins TRBV18 to TRBJ2-7, with 9 bases aligning to TRBD2. Germline V gene data show CDR1 as KGHSH and CDR2 as LQKENI. This CDR3 comprises 15 residues. The V segment lost 3 bases and the J segment 5 bases; nucleotides outside the gene matches: 8.

V usage is TRBV19 and J usage is TRBJ2-5; TRBD2 matches 8 bases. The J call is uncertain, as TRBJ2-7 better fits the DNA end. CDR1 LNHDA and CDR2 SQIVND come from the germline V gene (reference sequence). This CDR3 spans 14 amino acids. CDR3 region: CASSKREIRYEQYF. The CDR3 DNA reads as TGTGCCAGTTCTAAGCGGGAGATTCGGTACGAGCAGTACTTC.

The J gene is TRBJ1-4, the V gene TRBV6-5, with D maybe TRBD1 (5 bases). The CDR3 is made up of 14 amino acids. Trimming took 2 bases from V and 7 from J, leaving 11 bases between them. Germline V gene lookup returns CDR1 MNHEY and CDR2 SVGAGI. The chain's CDR3 is CASSYDSRVEKLFF. In DNA, the CDR3 is TGTGCCAGCAGTTACGACAGCCGGGTTGAAAAACTGTTTTTT.

The rearrangement joins TRBV14 to TRBJ2-7, with 11 positions matching TRBD1. The CDR3 contains 16 residues. V lost 6 bases and J lost 0; bases outside the gene matches: 7. Germline CDR1 is SGHDN and CDR2 is FVKESK. The CDR3 reads CASRRTGTGGSYEQYF. The DNA of the CDR3 is TGTGCCAGCAGACGAACCGGGACAGGGGGCTCCTACGAGCAGTACTTC.

This clone qualifies as medium-sized. J is TRBJ2-4 and V is TRBV30; D unclear. Germline V gives CDR1 GTSNPN, CDR2 SVGIG (reference sequence). With 0 bases removed from V and 12 bases from J, the gap between germline ends came to 9 bases. The length of the CDR3 is 11 residues. CDR3 residues: CAWSVLSSQYF. The CDR3 DNA follows: TGTGCCTGGAGTGTTTTGTCAAGTCAGTACTTC.

The J gene is TRBJ1-3, the V gene TRBV5-1; 7 bases agree with TRBD1. Germline CDR1 is SGHRS and CDR2 is YFSETQ. V lost 5 bases to trimming and J lost 4 bases; unmatched junction nucleotides: 9. This CDR3 is 15 amino acids long. In nucleotides, the CDR3 is TGCGCCAGCAGGCTCGACAGGGTGGCGGGAAACACCATATATTTT. Translation gives CASRLDRVAGNTIYF.

The chain carries TRBV2 and TRBJ2-1; D is undetermined. The CDR3 has 11 amino acids. Per germline, CDR1 SNHLY and CDR2 FYNNEI. Trimming pared 7 bases from V and 2 bases from J, leaving 3 bases between. The DNA for the CDR3 is TGTGCCAGCAACCCCTACAATGAGCAGTTCTTC. Translation gives CASNPYNEQFF.

J is TRBJ2-3 and V is TRBV7-2; D not certain. V shed 7 bases and J shed 4 bases, with 15 bases lying between them. This CDR3 region has 14 residues. CDR1 SGHTA and CDR2 FQGNSA come from the germline V gene. CDR3 residues: CASTPGMIPDTQYF. CDR3 DNA: TGTGCCAGCACCCCTGGTATGATCCCAGATACGCAGTATTTT.

The chain uses TRBV6-5 and TRBJ2-7, with D possibly matching TRBD1 (5 bases). V gave up 0 bases and J gave up 5 bases, with 11 bases separating them. Germline CDR1 and CDR2: MNHEY and SVGAGI. This CDR3 has 14 amino acids. The CDR3 here is CASSYSLGLDEQYF. DNA of the CDR3: TGTGCCAGCAGTTACTCGCTGGGGCTAGACGAGCAGTACTTC.

This chain connects TRBV19 to TRBJ2-6; 9 bases fit TRBD1. Losses at the gene ends were 2 bases for V and 0 bases for J; bases not matched to a gene: 11. The CDR3 covers 20 residues. Per the germline V gene, CDR1 is LNHDA and CDR2 is SQIVND (reference sequence). CDR3 DNA: TGTGCCAGTAGTATAAGTTACCCACAGGGGGCCATCTCTGGGGCCAACGTCCTGACTTTC. Amino acid sequence: CASSISYPQGAISGANVLTF.

This CDR3 reads CASRKGQARNTEAFF. The DNA for the CDR3 is TGTGCCAGCAGAAAGGGACAGGCCCGGAACACTGAAGCTTTCTTT. The J gene is TRBJ1-1, the V gene TRBV6-5, with 8 bases fitting TRBD1. V dropped 6 bases and J dropped 1; count of bases not matched to a gene: 7. CDR1 and CDR2 from the germline V gene are MNHEY and SVGAGI. The CDR3 totals 15 residues.